Below, 4 T cell receptor beta chains from the same sample are listed, as sequenced in a study of OX40 agonist ivuxolimab in advanced cancers. Only in-frame clones appear in the TCRdb table, and some are missing; sequencing was by immunoSEQ multiplex PCR. The repertoire holds around 68,000 clones, with 85% as singletons. Sample: CD4+ or CD8+ T cells sorted from blood, taken in a trial of the OX40 agonist ivuxolimab. All receptors derive from an adult with an advanced solid tumor such as melanoma, head and neck, liver or kidney cancer.

The rearrangement joins TRBV11-2 to TRBJ2-5, with TRBD2 identical over 9 bases. After removal of 6 bases from V and 0 bases from J, the junction contained 8 bases not matched to a gene. Germline V gene lookup returns CDR1 SGHAT and CDR2 FQNNGV. This CDR3 has 16 residues. DNA of the CDR3: TGTGCCAGCAGGCGAGGGGCTAGCGGGGACCAAGAGACCCAGTACTTC. It translates to CASRRGASGDQETQYF.

The chain has TRBV28 and TRBJ1-2; D is possibly TRBD1 (5 bases). Trimming shortened V by 2 bases and J by 4 bases, and 8 bases separated the two germline ends. Germline V gene data show CDR1 as MDHEN and CDR2 as SYDVKM. CDR3 length equals 13 residues. The CDR3 DNA reads TGTGCCAGCAGTTTAGGGGGATTCTATGGCTACACCTTC. Protein product: CASSLGGFYGYTF.

The chain has TRBV9 and TRBJ1-5; D possibly corresponds to TRBD1 (6 bases). The CDR3 has 16 residues. Germline V gives CDR1 SGDLS, CDR2 YYNGEE. V dropped 0 bases and J dropped 5 bases, with 15 bases sitting between them. CDR3 protein: CASSVGSQGTDQPQHF. DNA of the CDR3: TGTGCCAGCAGCGTAGGGTCACAGGGCACGGATCAGCCCCAGCATTTT.

The chain is built from TRBV9 and TRBJ2-5, with D unclear. Germline CDR1 SGDLS, CDR2 YYNGEE. The CDR3 is made up of 13 amino acids. Trimming pared 0 bases from V and 5 bases from J, leaving 8 bases between. The CDR3 DNA reads TGTGCCAGCAGCGTAGAGCTATGGGAGACCCAGTACTTC. Its translation is CASSVELWETQYF.